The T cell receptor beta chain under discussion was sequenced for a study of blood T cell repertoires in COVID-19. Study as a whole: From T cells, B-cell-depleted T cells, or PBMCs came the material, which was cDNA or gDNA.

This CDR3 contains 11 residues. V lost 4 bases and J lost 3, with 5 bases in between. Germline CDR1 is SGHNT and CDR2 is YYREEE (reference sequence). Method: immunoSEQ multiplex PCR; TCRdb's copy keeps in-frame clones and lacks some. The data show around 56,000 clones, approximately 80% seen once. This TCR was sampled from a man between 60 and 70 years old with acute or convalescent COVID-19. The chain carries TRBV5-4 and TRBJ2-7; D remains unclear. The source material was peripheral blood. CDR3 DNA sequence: TGTGCCAGCAGCCGCTACTACGAGCAGTACTTC. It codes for CASSRYYEQYF.